This T cell receptor beta chain appears in the sequencing data of a study of beta chain features in type 1 diabetes. Study findings and constraints: Insertion counts at VDJ junctions were lower in type 1 diabetes patients, who also showed more deletions there. The naive, central memory and Treg TCRB repertoires of patients appeared to be more similar to one another than those of healthy donors. PCR might pick shorter templates more often, in the same way for patients and controls. These data did not resolve whether HLA type affects TCRB rearrangement. The study found moderately but significantly shorter TCRB CDR3s in all four CD4+ subsets of Type 1 diabetes patients.

V dropped 2 bases and J dropped 5 bases, with 10 bases sitting between them. This CDR3 contains 13 residues. Germline V gene data show CDR1 as SGHNT and CDR2 as YYREEE (reference sequence). Isolated RNA was reverse transcribed in full, so expressed TCRB transcripts were sequenced. Measured with immunoSEQ multiplex PCR; TCRdb has only the in-frame clones, and not every one. The sample lists around 600,000 clones, around 12% seen once, with around 0.12% in the top ten. In regard to this clone: Antigen unknown.

V usage is TRBV5-4 and J usage is TRBJ2-5; D is unclear. The specimen sequenced was naive CD4+ T cells from blood. The clonotype originates from a man in his thirties or forties with type 1 diabetes. CDR3 region: CASSFTAGETQYF. The CDR3 coding sequence is TGTGCCAGCAGCTTCACGGCTGGGGAGACCCAGTACTTC. Drawing the rest from reference TRBV5-4 and TRBJ2-5, the complete variable domain is ETGVTQSPTHLIKTRGQQVTLRCSSQSGHNTVSWYQQALGQGPQFIFQYYREEENGRGNFPPRFSGLQFPNYSSELNVNALELDDSALYLCASSFTAGETQYFGPGTRLLVL.